Shown below are 6 T cell receptor beta chains from a single sample sequenced in a study of OX40 agonist ivuxolimab in advanced cancers. Profiled with immunoSEQ multiplex PCR; TCRdb holds only in-frame clones, not every one. The table includes tens of thousands of clones, 80% detected once. Here the sequenced sample was CD4+ or CD8+ T cells sorted from blood, taken in a trial of the OX40 agonist ivuxolimab. The receptor source for this set is an adult with an advanced solid tumor such as melanoma, head and neck, liver or kidney cancer.

This chain connects TRBV9 to TRBJ2-7; 10 nucleotides match TRBD2. The germline V gene has CDR1 SGDLS and CDR2 YYNGEE. Losses at the gene ends were 2 bases for V and 2 bases for J; bases not matched to a gene: 4. The CDR3 is made up of 15 amino acids. The DNA of the CDR3 is TGTGCCAGCAGCGTGGTAGCGGGAGGTCCCTACGAGCAGTACTTC. Its translation: CASSVVAGGPYEQYF.

This chain joins TRBV14 and TRBJ2-1; 9 bases fit TRBD1. The germline gives CDR1 SGHDN, CDR2 FVKESK. Trimming cost V 3 bases and J 4 bases; bases outside gene matches: 7. The CDR3 loop spans 16 amino acids. The CDR3 region is CASSQSGTGWYNEQFF. The DNA of the CDR3 is TGTGCCAGCAGCCAGTCCGGGACAGGGTGGTACAATGAGCAGTTCTTC.

This clone was seen just once. This sequence joins TRBV29-1 and TRBJ2-7, with D possibly being TRBD1 (6 bases). Germline V lookup: CDR1 SQVTM, CDR2 ANQGSEA. The CDR3 contains 12 residues. V was cut by 4 bases and J by 0 bases, with 7 bases left in between. The CDR3 bases are TGCAGCGTTGGGGACATCTCCTACGAGCAGTACTTC. This translates into CSVGDISYEQYF.

The rearrangement joins TRBV5-4 to TRBJ2-7; 9 bases agree with TRBD2. The CDR3 is 18 residues long. Germline CDR1 reads SGHNT; CDR2 reads YYREEE (reference sequence). The trim removed 3 bases at V and 2 bases at J, leaving 15 bases unmatched. The CDR3 sequence: CASSSGSPRLAVPYEQYF. CDR3 coding DNA: TGTGCCAGCAGCTCCGGGTCCCCCAGACTAGCGGTTCCCTACGAGCAGTACTTC. The full variable domain, completed using reference TRBV5-4 and TRBJ2-7, is ETGVTQSPTHLIKTRGQQVTLRCSSQSGHNTVSWYQQALGQGPQFIFQYYREEENGRGNFPPRFSGLQFPNYSSELNVNALELDDSALYLCASSSGSPRLAVPYEQYFGPGTRLTVT.

The J gene is TRBJ1-1, the V gene TRBV9; D not resolved. The CDR3 runs to 13 residues. Germline loops: CDR1 SGDLS, CDR2 YYNGEE. V lost 0 bases and J 8 bases, leaving 11 bases between the germline ends. CDR3: CASSVGPLGEAFF. CDR3 sequence (DNA): TGTGCCAGCAGCGTAGGTCCCCTCGGCGAAGCTTTCTTT.

This chain links TRBV30 with TRBJ2-4, with 8 bases fitting TRBD1. The CDR3 loop spans 15 amino acids. J lost 8 bases, V lost 0 bases, and 9 bases had no gene match. Per the germline V gene, CDR1 is GTSNPN and CDR2 is SVGIG (reference sequence). The CDR3 is CAWSVSRTGGDIQYF. In nucleotides, the CDR3 is TGTGCCTGGAGTGTATCCCGCACAGGGGGTGACATTCAGTACTTC.